This is a list of T cell receptor beta chains from one sample in a study of OX40 agonist ivuxolimab in advanced cancers. The table came from immunoSEQ multiplex PCR; TCRdb's copy has only in-frame clones and leaves some out. The data contain 43,000 or so clones, almost 90% of them singletons. Sequenced here: CD4+ or CD8+ T cells sorted from blood, sampled in a trial of the OX40 agonist ivuxolimab. The origin of the receptors is an adult with an advanced solid tumor such as melanoma, head and neck, liver or kidney cancer. Both conserved end residues are part of each CDR3. Each record gives: J gene, V gene, CDR3 protein.

TRBJ2-7,TRBV5-6,CASSFDILYEQYF
TRBJ2-2,TRBV2,CAGQLAGRFGGELFF
TRBJ2-2,TRBV18,CASSPREATGELFF
TRBJ1-5,TRBV28,CASSPFRGYQPQHF
TRBJ2-3,TRBV5-8,CASSRDRTDTQYF
TRBJ1-1,TRBV5-4,CASSPYPGRRGTEAFF
TRBJ1-2,TRBV6-1,CASRSTLSTVGYTF
TRBJ2-7,TRBV7-5,CARPSLDKSYEQYF
TRBJ2-7,TRBV10-1,CASSEVNRTYEQYF
TRBJ2-1,TRBV28,CASSLVTSVLEQFF
TRBJ2-1,TRBV28,CASKLRDEQFF
TRBJ1-1,TRBV28,CASSLTQGRAFF
TRBJ2-2,TRBV28,CASSSTGLNTGELFF
TRBJ1-5,TRBV30,CAWSLTGGSNQPQHF
TRBJ2-2,TRBV5-4,CASSGRRTGAMWETGELFF
TRBJ1-2,TRBV7-2,CASSLARRGQNGYTF
TRBJ2-3,TRBV7-8,CASSAVGRGRTDTQYF
TRBJ2-7,TRBV18,CASSSKVTGEQYF
TRBJ2-3,TRBV7-3,CASSRGLEGLDTQYF
TRBJ2-5,TRBV30,CAWSVLIKGGETQYF